This T cell receptor (beta chain) originates from a study of graft-versus-host responses after intestinal transplantation. Overall study context: Among the recipients, transplants were multivisceral, liver-intestinal, or isolated intestinal. Each patient got anti-thymocyte globulin induction, then tacrolimus and steroids for approximately three years.

General study results and limits: Recipient-marrow GvH clones were detected, some having first appeared in ileum or blood.

The ends were cut back, 4 bases at V and 4 bases at J, with 11 bases in the middle. CDR1 SQVTM and CDR2 ANQGSEA come from the germline V gene. The CDR3 runs to 12 residues. A note on this clone: As yet, its antigen is unknown.

Sequencing was performed with immunoSEQ multiplex PCR; in TCRdb, only in-frame clones are kept and a portion is missing. The data show 75,000 to 100,000 clones, around 90% seen once. The chain employs TRBV29-1 and TRBJ2-7; the D gene is possibly TRBD2 (5 bases). This specimen was PBMCs, taken roughly 68 weeks after intestinal transplant. The source is a human patient who received an intestinal transplant, so some T cells may come from the graft donor. CDR3 in DNA: TGCAGCGTTGGCGTAGCGCAATACGAGCAGTACTTC. This codes for CSVGVAQYEQYF.